This TCR beta chain came from a study of identical twins. TCRdb independently ran MiXCR on the 5' RACE reads; one entry per CDR3 protein. The sample holds about 220,000 distinct CDR3 sequences; around 6.5% are singletons and the top ten take less than 15%. The V gene's germline CDR1 is MRHNA and CDR2 SNTAGT. The V gene lost 7 bases and the J gene lost 6 bases, with 12 bases spanning the gap. This CDR3 is built from 12 residues. These data also featured in a second study, about T cells expressing NK-cell markers. That work contributes: The CD3+CD56-NKG2C+ fraction was also led by these clonotypes in a few donors. The HCMV specificity of the expanded NKG2C+ T cell clones stayed unresolved.

Specimen: CD8+ T cells sorted from blood. V gene TRBV6-4 combines with J gene TRBJ1-1; D is uncertain. The TCR originated in a woman aged 18 to 35 in good health. The CDR3 bases are TGTGCCAGCACTATGGGTGGCGCTGAAGCTTTCTTT. Translating gives CASTMGGAEAFF.